This TCR beta chain was sequenced in a study of blood T cell repertoires in COVID-19. Overall study context: Acute and convalescent COVID-19 specimens originated in the United States, Italy and Spain. The cDNA or gDNA used as material had been derived from T cells, B-cell-depleted T cells, or PBMCs.

Per the original data handling: Reference gene primer amplification gave estimated nucleated cell counts. TCRdb's table, derived via immunoSEQ multiplex PCR, lists solely in-frame clones and lacks some. From that table come the V and J calls and clone size; the DNA was used to work out D and trimming. The sample shows some 270,000 clones, approximately 89% of them seen only once. Trimming took 0 bases from V and 2 from J; bases not matched to a gene: 6. The CDR3 spans 17 residues. CDR1 is SGHDN and CDR2 is FVKESK in the germline V gene. The chain combines TRBV14 with TRBJ1-5; 8 nucleotides agree with TRBD1. Sequencing was performed on peripheral blood. The receptor's source is a middle-aged woman who had recovered from COVID-19. The CDR3 here is CASSQEGGQGGNQPQHF. The CDR3 coding sequence is TGTGCCAGCAGCCAAGAAGGAGGACAGGGCGGCAATCAGCCCCAGCATTTT.